The rows below give T cell receptor beta chains drawn from one sample of a study of beta chain features in type 1 diabetes. This table comes from immunoSEQ multiplex PCR, and its TCRdb copy is limited to in-frame clones, with some not included. Found here are around 250,000 clones, roughly 25% of them singletons; the top ten hold around 0.013%. The sequenced sample was naive CD4+ T cells from blood. The receptors originated from a woman aged 25 to 39 with type 1 diabetes. Each CDR3 is given with its conserved first and last residue. The order of the fields is J gene, V gene, clone size, CDR3 protein. The size of a clone is reported for some rows only, either as once, few or many, or as a class for expanded clones.

>TRBJ2-1|TRBV25-1|few
CASRPGSSYNEQFF
>TRBJ2-3|TRBV5-4|-
CASRVGQGDTQYF
>TRBJ1-2|TRBV4-1|-
CASSPRGLGYTF
>TRBJ1-3|TRBV6-5|once
CASRRGLASGNTIYF
>TRBJ2-1|TRBV29-1|few
CSVEGGRGSYNEQFF
>TRBJ1-5|TRBV6-5|-
CASSRDRNSNQPQHF
>TRBJ1-4|TRBV28|-
CASSPPEPGQGAKLFF
>TRBJ2-5|TRBV5-1|-
CASSLVPSGGETQYF
>TRBJ2-1|TRBV29-1|-
CSVRARVSYNEQFF
>TRBJ2-1|TRBV2|-
CASSTYNEQFF
>TRBJ1-5|TRBV30|few
CAWNRFDQPQHF
>TRBJ2-1|TRBV7-9|-
CASSLAGRGTHNEQFF
>TRBJ2-7|TRBV28|few
CASSSPGLAGYF
>TRBJ2-1|TRBV2|-
CASLEGSPSFHNEQFF
>TRBJ1-2|TRBV14|few
CASSSGQNYGYTF
>TRBJ2-7|TRBV4-2|-
CASSQERGLAAYEQYF
>TRBJ1-5|TRBV29-1|-
CSVDQGVDQPQHF
>TRBJ2-4|TRBV18|-
CASSPRNGQHKNIQYF
>TRBJ1-5|TRBV28|-
CASSSGRQPQHF
>TRBJ2-3|TRBV7-2|few
CASSIRRGLTDTQYF
>TRBJ2-1|TRBV5-1|-
CASSLDRGLEDEQFF
>TRBJ2-1|TRBV25-1|-
CASHEAGSSYNEQFF
>TRBJ1-2|TRBV2|-
CASSRQWANYGYTF
>TRBJ1-5|TRBV7-2|few
CASSPPGNQPQHF
>TRBJ2-7|TRBV4-1|-
CASSQVKGEQYF
>TRBJ1-5|TRBV28|-
CASRPHPGNNQPQHF
>TRBJ2-3|TRBV28|few
CASSFGQGADTQYF
>TRBJ1-2|TRBV7-8|few
CASSLVRAWGGYTF
>TRBJ2-3|TRBV19|few
CASSIRRLDIGTDTQYF
>TRBJ2-4|TRBV6-5|-
CASTDRALAKNIQYF
>TRBJ2-6|TRBV30|few
CAWGSLSGANVLTF
>TRBJ2-1|TRBV2|few
CASLLYEQFF
>TRBJ1-2|TRBV19|few
CASSFETGGGYTF
>TRBJ2-1|TRBV6-5|-
CASTAPDSGVNEQFF
>TRBJ2-3|TRBV18|few
CASSATDSSDTQYF
>TRBJ2-6|TRBV9|few
CASRTLQGDGANVLTF
>TRBJ2-3|TRBV29-1|few
CSVGGGREDTQYF
>TRBJ2-1|TRBV7-9|-
CATLASGWLGVDNEQFF
>TRBJ2-4|TRBV28|-
CASSLTGVVAKNIQYF
>TRBJ1-4|TRBV9|-
CASSVAGLNEKLFF
>TRBJ1-5|TRBV2|-
CARGQGRDQPQHF
>TRBJ1-5|TRBV4-2|-
CASSQGTDLNQPQHF
>TRBJ2-7|TRBV5-1|-
CASSPGQAGRGQYEQYF
>TRBJ2-6|TRBV18|few
CASSPGAGANVLTF
>TRBJ2-3|TRBV9|-
CASSVGQESRDTQYF
>TRBJ2-7|TRBV9|few
CASSERGRGEQYF
>TRBJ1-2|TRBV5-4|-
CASSAGTDYGYTF
>TRBJ2-5|TRBV4-2|few
CASSQAPGQAGETQYF